The present T cell receptor (beta chain) was sequenced within a study of T cell responses to AZD1222 COVID-19 vaccine. Study results and caveats: It should be noted that donors were predominantly white British and more often female, and clonal diversity was possibly underestimated.

Points on this clone: Its antigen is unidentified.

Sequencing was performed with immunoSEQ multiplex PCR; in TCRdb, only in-frame clones are kept and a portion is missing. The table includes tens of thousands of clones, 82% detected once. The V end lost 3 bases, the J end lost 10 bases, and 8 bases lay between the germline ends. Germline loops: CDR1 LGHDT, CDR2 YNNKEL (reference sequence). This CDR3 has 11 amino acids. The sample here was peripheral blood, taken on day 0 of AZD1222 vaccination. This chain joins TRBV3-1 (or the pseudogene TRBV3-2) and TRBJ2-3, with TRBD2 as a possible D gene (6 bases). This clonotype originated in an adult in good health. In nucleotides, the CDR3 is TGTGCCAGCAGCCACTCGGGGGCGCAGTATTTT. Translating it yields CASSHSGAQYF.